This is a list of T cell receptor beta chains from one sample in a study of cytomegalovirus exposure and HLA in healthy donors. Measured with immunoSEQ multiplex PCR; TCRdb has only the in-frame clones, and not every one. The repertoire holds about 220,000 clones, with about 90% as singletons. Material for sequencing was PBMCs. The source of these receptors is a woman between 18 and 29 years old in good health and CMV-seronegative. Both conserved end residues are part of each CDR3. The D gene is left open where the match is weak. Some rows mark clone size as missing; the rest say once, few, many or name a class of expanded clone.

V gene: TRBV6-5
J gene: TRBJ1-2
clone size: NA
D gene: NA
CDR3 protein: CASRRGAAGGYTF
CDR3 DNA: TGTGCCAGCAGACGGGGGGCAGCTGGTGGCTACACCTTC

V gene: TRBV19
J gene: TRBJ2-3
clone size: once
D gene: NA
CDR3 protein: CASRLRGLAGSTDTQYF
CDR3 DNA: TGTGCCAGTAGGCTCCGGGGGTTGGCGGGGAGCACAGATACGCAGTATTTT

V gene: TRBV6-5
J gene: TRBJ2-7
clone size: NA
D gene: TRBD1
CDR3 protein: CASGGQGRYYEQYF
CDR3 DNA: TGTGCCAGCGGAGGACAGGGAAGGTACTACGAGCAGTACTTC

V gene: TRBV5-5
J gene: TRBJ2-7
clone size: NA
D gene: TRBD2
CDR3 protein: CASSPPAPTTRGGEQYF
CDR3 DNA: TGTGCCAGCAGCCCACCGGCCCCGACCACACGGGGGGGGGAGCAGTACTTC

V gene: TRBV30
J gene: TRBJ1-1
clone size: NA
D gene: NA
CDR3 protein: CAWSEGVRGWAFF
CDR3 DNA: TGTGCCTGGAGCGAGGGGGTTAGAGGTTGGGCTTTCTTT

V gene: TRBV11-2
J gene: TRBJ2-2
clone size: NA
D gene: TRBD2
CDR3 protein: CASSLEAGLTGELFF
CDR3 DNA: TGTGCCAGCAGCTTAGAGGCGGGACTAACCGGGGAGCTGTTTTTT

V gene: TRBV28
J gene: TRBJ1-5
clone size: NA
D gene: NA
CDR3 protein: CASSLPRGGNQPQHF
CDR3 DNA: TGTGCCAGCAGTTTACCGAGGGGGGGGAATCAGCCCCAGCATTTT

V gene: TRBV6-1
J gene: TRBJ2-7
clone size: NA
D gene: TRBD2
CDR3 protein: CASRELAGSYEQYF
CDR3 DNA: TGTGCCAGCAGGGAACTAGCGGGATCCTACGAGCAGTACTTC

V gene: TRBV10-3
J gene: TRBJ1-4
clone size: few
D gene: NA
CDR3 protein: CASGAKTNEKLFF
CDR3 DNA: TGTGCCAGCGGAGCGAAGACTAATGAAAAACTGTTTTTT

V gene: TRBV2
J gene: TRBJ2-5
clone size: once
D gene: TRBD1
CDR3 protein: CASRWAGGIQETQYF
CDR3 DNA: TGTGCCAGCCGGTGGGCAGGGGGAATCCAAGAGACCCAGTACTTC

V gene: TRBV15
J gene: TRBJ2-5
clone size: NA
D gene: TRBD2
CDR3 protein: CATSRALAGGWETQYF
CDR3 DNA: TGTGCCACCAGCAGAGCTCTAGCGGGAGGTTGGGAGACCCAGTACTTC

V gene: TRBV4-1
J gene: TRBJ2-1
clone size: NA
D gene: TRBD2
CDR3 protein: CASSQVGGRGHSSYNEQFF
CDR3 DNA: TGCGCCAGCAGCCAAGTCGGCGGGAGGGGGCACAGCTCCTACAATGAGCAGTTCTTC

V gene: TRBV6-5
J gene: TRBJ2-3
clone size: NA
D gene: NA
CDR3 protein: CASSPLPPGTDTQYF
CDR3 DNA: TGTGCCAGCAGTCCCCTCCCACCGGGCACAGATACGCAGTATTTT

V gene: TRBV29-1
J gene: TRBJ2-1
clone size: NA
D gene: TRBD2
CDR3 protein: CSVDQTSYDEQFF
CDR3 DNA: TGCAGCGTTGATCAGACTAGCTACGATGAGCAGTTCTTC

V gene: TRBV5-1
J gene: TRBJ2-1
clone size: NA
D gene: TRBD2
CDR3 protein: CASSSQRGWVDEQFF
CDR3 DNA: TGCGCCAGCAGCTCACAGCGGGGGTGGGTGGATGAGCAGTTCTTC

V gene: TRBV4-1
J gene: TRBJ2-7
clone size: NA
D gene: NA
CDR3 protein: CASSQERDLYEQYF
CDR3 DNA: TGCGCCAGCAGCCAAGAGCGGGACCTCTACGAGCAGTACTTC

V gene: TRBV11-1
J gene: TRBJ1-1
clone size: NA
D gene: TRBD1
CDR3 protein: CASSSQGQGTEAFF
CDR3 DNA: TGTGCCAGCAGCTCCCAGGGACAGGGGACTGAAGCTTTCTTT

V gene: TRBV30
J gene: TRBJ1-1
clone size: NA
D gene: TRBD1
CDR3 protein: CAWNQGDSGNTEAFF
CDR3 DNA: TGTGCCTGGAATCAGGGGGACAGTGGGAACACTGAAGCTTTCTTT

V gene: TRBV10-1
J gene: TRBJ2-1
clone size: NA
D gene: TRBD1
CDR3 protein: CASSTGGVSSYNEQFF
CDR3 DNA: TGCGCCAGCAGTACAGGGGGCGTCAGCTCCTACAATGAGCAGTTCTTC

V gene: TRBV6-1
J gene: TRBJ2-7
clone size: NA
D gene: TRBD2
CDR3 protein: CASSVQRGMIYEQYF
CDR3 DNA: TGTGCCAGCAGTGTCCAGCGGGGGATGATATACGAGCAGTACTTC

V gene: TRBV27
J gene: TRBJ2-3
clone size: once
D gene: TRBD2
CDR3 protein: CASSSTPGLQDTQYF
CDR3 DNA: TGTGCCAGCAGTTCTACCCCGGGACTACAAGATACGCAGTATTTT

V gene: TRBV6-5
J gene: TRBJ2-7
clone size: NA
D gene: TRBD1
CDR3 protein: CASSRTGGEQYF
CDR3 DNA: TGTGCCAGCAGTCGGACAGGGGGCGAGCAGTACTTC

V gene: TRBV27
J gene: TRBJ2-7
clone size: NA
D gene: TRBD2
CDR3 protein: CASSSRLAGGLEQYF
CDR3 DNA: TGTGCCAGCAGTTCCCGACTAGCGGGAGGTCTCGAGCAGTACTTC

V gene: TRBV19
J gene: TRBJ2-7
clone size: NA
D gene: TRBD2
CDR3 protein: CASSTGLAGGRNEQYF
CDR3 DNA: TGTGCCAGTAGTACGGGACTAGCGGGAGGGCGAAACGAGCAGTACTTC

V gene: TRBV11-1
J gene: TRBJ2-2
clone size: NA
D gene: NA
CDR3 protein: CASSWEFGELFF
CDR3 DNA: TGTGCCAGCAGCTGGGAGTTCGGGGAGCTGTTTTTT

V gene: TRBV7-2
J gene: TRBJ2-7
clone size: NA
D gene: NA
CDR3 protein: CASSRSSYEQYF
CDR3 DNA: TGTGCCAGCAGCCGTAGCTCCTACGAGCAGTACTTC

V gene: TRBV9
J gene: TRBJ1-4
clone size: NA
D gene: NA
CDR3 protein: CASSVDTANEKLFF
CDR3 DNA: TGTGCCAGCAGCGTTGACACCGCTAATGAAAAACTGTTTTTT

V gene: TRBV7-6
J gene: TRBJ2-1
clone size: NA
D gene: TRBD2
CDR3 protein: CASSLAASGHRTYNEQFF
CDR3 DNA: TGTGCCAGCAGCTTAGCCGCTAGCGGTCACCGTACCTACAATGAGCAGTTCTTC

V gene: TRBV6-4
J gene: TRBJ1-2
clone size: few
D gene: NA
CDR3 protein: CASSAATTGSDGYTF
CDR3 DNA: TGTGCCAGCAGTGCCGCAACGACAGGCAGTGATGGCTACACCTTC

V gene: TRBV9
J gene: TRBJ2-7
clone size: NA
D gene: NA
CDR3 protein: CASSVAKGGYEQYF
CDR3 DNA: TGTGCCAGCAGCGTAGCTAAGGGAGGCTACGAGCAGTACTTC

V gene: TRBV2
J gene: TRBJ1-2
clone size: NA
D gene: TRBD1
CDR3 protein: CASRRDRGLDGYTF
CDR3 DNA: TGTGCCAGCAGGCGGGACAGGGGCCTGGATGGCTACACCTTC

V gene: TRBV5-1
J gene: TRBJ2-1
clone size: NA
D gene: TRBD1
CDR3 protein: CASSSRDSHYNEQFF
CDR3 DNA: TGCGCCAGCAGCTCCCGGGACAGCCATTACAATGAGCAGTTCTTC

V gene: TRBV6-5
J gene: TRBJ2-7
clone size: few
D gene: TRBD2
CDR3 protein: CASSSETSEYEQYF
CDR3 DNA: TGTGCCAGCAGTTCGGAGACTAGCGAGTACGAGCAGTACTTC

V gene: TRBV9
J gene: TRBJ1-2
clone size: once
D gene: NA
CDR3 protein: CASSPRRGRAGYGYTF
CDR3 DNA: TGTGCCAGCAGCCCCCGCCGCGGGCGGGCGGGCTATGGCTACACCTTC